In its sample, the clone carrying this T cell receptor beta chain was seen a few times. Its matching antigen is unknown. The entry originates in a study of response to subunit inactivated influenza vaccine. TCRdb redid the calling of the RT-PCR reads with MiXCR, one entry per CDR3 protein. The data show approximately 700,000 distinct CDR3 sequences, approximately 15% seen once. Study-level results: The authors put forward the suggestion that each seasonal influenza vaccination may bring in only a limited number of new T cells.

The V gene's germline CDR1 is LGHDT and CDR2 YNNKEL (reference sequence). This CDR3 is 15 amino acids long. The V and J ends lost 8 bases and 6 bases respectively, with 20 bases between them. The TCR was taken from a man aged 50 to 60 who received an inactivated influenza vaccine. J is TRBJ2-1 and V is TRBV3-1, with D tentatively TRBD2 (6 bases). The sample here was PBMCs from blood, taken 11 to 12 days after vaccination. CDR3 DNA: TGTGCCAGCGCCGCCGGGCCGGGACTCAGCAATGAGCAGTTCTTC. Translation: CASAAGPGLSNEQFF.